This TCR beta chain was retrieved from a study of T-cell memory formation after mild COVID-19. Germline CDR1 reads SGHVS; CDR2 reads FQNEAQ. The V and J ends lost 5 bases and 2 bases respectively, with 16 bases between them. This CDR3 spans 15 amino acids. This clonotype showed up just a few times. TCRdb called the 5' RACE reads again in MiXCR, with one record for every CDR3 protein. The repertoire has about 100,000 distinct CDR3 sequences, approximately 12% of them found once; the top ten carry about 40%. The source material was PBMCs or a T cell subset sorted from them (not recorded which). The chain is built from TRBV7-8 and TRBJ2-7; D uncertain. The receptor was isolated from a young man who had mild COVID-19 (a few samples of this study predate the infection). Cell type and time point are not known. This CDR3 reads CASSKVLDEPYEQYF. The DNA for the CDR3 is TGTGCCAGCAGCAAGGTGCTTGACGAGCCCTACGAGCAGTACTTC.